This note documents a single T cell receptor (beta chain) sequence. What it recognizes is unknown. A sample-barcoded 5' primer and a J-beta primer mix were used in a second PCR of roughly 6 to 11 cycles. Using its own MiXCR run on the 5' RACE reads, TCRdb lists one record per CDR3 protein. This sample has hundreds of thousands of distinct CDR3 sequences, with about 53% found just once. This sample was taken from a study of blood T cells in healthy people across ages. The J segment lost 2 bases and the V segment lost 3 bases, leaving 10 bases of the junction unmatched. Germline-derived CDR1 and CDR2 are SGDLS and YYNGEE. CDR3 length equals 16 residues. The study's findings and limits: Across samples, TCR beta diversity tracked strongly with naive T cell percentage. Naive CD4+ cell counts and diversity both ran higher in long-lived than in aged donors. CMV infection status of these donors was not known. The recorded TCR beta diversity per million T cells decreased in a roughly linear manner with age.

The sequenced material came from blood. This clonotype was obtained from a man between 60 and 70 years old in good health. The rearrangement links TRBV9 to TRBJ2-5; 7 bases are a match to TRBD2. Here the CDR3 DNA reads TGTGCCAGCAGCGGATACCGGGGGGAAATACAAGAGACCCAGTACTTC. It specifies CASSGYRGEIQETQYF.